Listed below are T cell receptor beta chains from one sample, sequenced in a study of identical twins. TCRdb recomputed calls from the 5' RACE reads with MiXCR, one row per CDR3 protein. The repertoire holds roughly 480,000 distinct CDR3 sequences, with roughly a quarter as singletons. Another study also made use of these data, one on T cells expressing NK-cell markers.

Sequencing was carried out using CD4+ T cells sorted from blood. These receptor sequences come from a woman between 18 and 29 years old in good health. Both conserved end residues are part of each CDR3. Fields, in order: V gene, clone size, J gene, D gene, CDR3 DNA, CDR3 protein. D genes are given only for firm matches. The listing skips clone size in some rows; elsewhere it reads once, few, many or a size class.

V gene: TRBV12-3/TRBV12-4; clone size: few; J gene: TRBJ2-7; D gene: TRBD1; CDR3 DNA: TGTGCCAGCACCCCGGGACAGGGATCCTACGAGCAGTACTTC; CDR3 protein: CASTPGQGSYEQYF
V gene: TRBV29-1; clone size: .; J gene: TRBJ2-5; D gene: TRBD1; CDR3 DNA: TGCAGCGTCTCTCGGACAGGGGGACAAGAGACCCAGTACTTC; CDR3 protein: CSVSRTGGQETQYF
V gene: TRBV5-1; clone size: .; J gene: TRBJ2-1; D gene: TRBD1; CDR3 DNA: TGCGCCACCAACCCCGGACAGGGAGAGACTGAGCAGTTCTTC; CDR3 protein: CATNPGQGETEQFF
V gene: TRBV5-1; clone size: few; J gene: TRBJ2-1; D gene: .; CDR3 DNA: TGCGCCAGCAGCCTGCTGGGCGGGTCGGATGAGCAGTTCTTC; CDR3 protein: CASSLLGGSDEQFF
V gene: TRBV12-3/TRBV12-4; clone size: few; J gene: TRBJ1-5; D gene: .; CDR3 DNA: TGTGCCAGCAGATCAGGGGATCAGCCCCAGCATTTT; CDR3 protein: CASRSGDQPQHF
V gene: TRBV20-1; clone size: .; J gene: TRBJ1-2; D gene: TRBD1; CDR3 DNA: TGCAGTGCTAGGGGACAGGACTATGGCTACACCTTC; CDR3 protein: CSARGQDYGYTF
V gene: TRBV12-3/TRBV12-4; clone size: few; J gene: TRBJ2-6; D gene: .; CDR3 DNA: TGTGCCAGCAGTTCCTCTTTCCTCTCTGGGGCCAACGTCCTGACTTTC; CDR3 protein: CASSSSFLSGANVLTF
V gene: TRBV5-1; clone size: few; J gene: TRBJ1-2; D gene: .; CDR3 DNA: TGCGCCAGCAGCTTGGATCTCAGCTATGGCTACACCTTC; CDR3 protein: CASSLDLSYGYTF
V gene: TRBV18; clone size: few; J gene: TRBJ2-2; D gene: .; CDR3 DNA: TGTGCCAGCTCACCGAAACTTTTTGACACTACGAACACCGGGGAGCTGTTTTTT; CDR3 protein: CASSPKLFDTTNTGELFF
V gene: TRBV7-2; clone size: few; J gene: TRBJ1-2; D gene: .; CDR3 DNA: TGTGCCAGCAGCTTAGGAGGATCGGGGGGGGGTGGCTACACCTTC; CDR3 protein: CASSLGGSGGGGYTF
V gene: TRBV5-1; clone size: few; J gene: TRBJ2-6; D gene: .; CDR3 DNA: TGCGCCAGCACTGACAGGTCTGGGGCCAACGTCCTGACTTTC; CDR3 protein: CASTDRSGANVLTF
V gene: TRBV7-2; clone size: many; J gene: TRBJ2-3; D gene: .; CDR3 DNA: TGTGCCAGCAGCAGGACAGTGGCAGATACGCAGTATTTT; CDR3 protein: CASSRTVADTQYF
V gene: TRBV20-1; clone size: few; J gene: TRBJ2-1; D gene: TRBD1; CDR3 DNA: TGCAGCCCCGGGCAGGGGGCGAGGAATGAGCAGTTCTTC; CDR3 protein: CSPGQGARNEQFF
V gene: TRBV5-1; clone size: .; J gene: TRBJ2-1; D gene: TRBD1; CDR3 DNA: TGCGCCAGCAGCTTCGCTACAGGACAGGGTAGAAATGAGCAGTTCTTC; CDR3 protein: CASSFATGQGRNEQFF
V gene: TRBV29-1; clone size: many; J gene: TRBJ1-1; D gene: .; CDR3 DNA: TGCAGCGGCGGTGCGGGGTGGGGCATGAACACTGAAGCTTTCTTT; CDR3 protein: CSGGAGWGMNTEAFF
V gene: TRBV6-1; clone size: few; J gene: TRBJ2-3; D gene: .; CDR3 DNA: TGTGCCAGCCGGGGGCAGTACGGCACAGATACGCAGTATTTT; CDR3 protein: CASRGQYGTDTQYF
V gene: TRBV20-1; clone size: few; J gene: TRBJ1-5; D gene: TRBD1; CDR3 DNA: TGCAGTGCTAGAGATCAGGGGGGCAATCAGCCCCAGCATTTT; CDR3 protein: CSARDQGGNQPQHF
V gene: TRBV7-8; clone size: few; J gene: TRBJ2-3; D gene: TRBD2; CDR3 DNA: TGTGCCAGCAGCTTAGTAGTGGGAGGGGCAGATACGCAGTATTTT; CDR3 protein: CASSLVVGGADTQYF
V gene: TRBV12-3/TRBV12-4; clone size: .; J gene: TRBJ1-2; D gene: .; CDR3 DNA: TGTGCCAGCAGTCCGGACGCTATTGGCTACACCTTC; CDR3 protein: CASSPDAIGYTF
V gene: TRBV19; clone size: few; J gene: TRBJ2-3; D gene: .; CDR3 DNA: TGTGCCAGTAGTATAGACGAGAGCACAGATACGCAGTATTTT; CDR3 protein: CASSIDESTDTQYF
V gene: TRBV2; clone size: .; J gene: TRBJ2-1; D gene: TRBD2; CDR3 DNA: TGTGCCAGCAGTGAAACTTCAGTGCGGGAGTACAATGAGCAGTTCTTC; CDR3 protein: CASSETSVREYNEQFF
V gene: TRBV20-1; clone size: .; J gene: TRBJ2-3; D gene: TRBD2; CDR3 DNA: TGCAGTGCTGGGGTAGCGGGGGCCACAGATACGCAGTATTTT; CDR3 protein: CSAGVAGATDTQYF
V gene: TRBV25-1; clone size: .; J gene: TRBJ2-7; D gene: TRBD1; CDR3 DNA: TGTGCCAGCAGCGCGGGACAGGGGCCTCGGTACGAGCAGTACTTC; CDR3 protein: CASSAGQGPRYEQYF
V gene: TRBV2; clone size: few; J gene: TRBJ2-2; D gene: TRBD1; CDR3 DNA: TGTGCCAGCAGATTAGGACAGGGCGGCACCGGGGAGCTGTTTTTT; CDR3 protein: CASRLGQGGTGELFF
V gene: TRBV12-3/TRBV12-4; clone size: .; J gene: TRBJ2-7; D gene: TRBD1; CDR3 DNA: TGTGCCAGCAGCGCAACCGGGACAGGGGGCGACGGACAGTACTTC; CDR3 protein: CASSATGTGGDGQYF
V gene: TRBV10-3; clone size: few; J gene: TRBJ2-3; D gene: TRBD2; CDR3 DNA: TGTGCCATCAGGCGAAGCGGGATAACAGATACGCAGTATTTT; CDR3 protein: CAIRRSGITDTQYF
V gene: TRBV13; clone size: .; J gene: TRBJ2-3; D gene: .; CDR3 DNA: TGTGCCAGCAGCTCCTATAGTGCAGATACGCAGTATTTT; CDR3 protein: CASSSYSADTQYF